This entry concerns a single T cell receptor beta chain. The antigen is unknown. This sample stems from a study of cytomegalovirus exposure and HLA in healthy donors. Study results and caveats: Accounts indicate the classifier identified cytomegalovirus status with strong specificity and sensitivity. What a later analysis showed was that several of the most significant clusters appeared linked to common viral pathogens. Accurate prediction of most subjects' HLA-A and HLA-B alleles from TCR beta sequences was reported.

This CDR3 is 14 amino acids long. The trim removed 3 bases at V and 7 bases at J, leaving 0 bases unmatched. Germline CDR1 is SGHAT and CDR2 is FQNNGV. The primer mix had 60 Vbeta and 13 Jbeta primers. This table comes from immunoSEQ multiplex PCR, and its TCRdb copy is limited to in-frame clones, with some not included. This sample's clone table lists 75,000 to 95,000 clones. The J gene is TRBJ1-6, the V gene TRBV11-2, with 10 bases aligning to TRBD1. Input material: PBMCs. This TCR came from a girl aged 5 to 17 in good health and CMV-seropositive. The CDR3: CASSLTGGNSPLHF. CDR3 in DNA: TGTGCCAGCAGCTTGACAGGGGGCAATTCACCCCTCCACTTT. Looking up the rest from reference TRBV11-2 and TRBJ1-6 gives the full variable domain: EAGVAQSPRYKIIEKRQSVAFWCNPISGHATLYWYQQILGQGPKLLIQFQNNGVVDDSQLPKDRFSAERLKGVDSTLKIQPAKLEDSAVYLCASSLTGGNSPLHFGNGTRLTVT.